The 12 T cell receptor beta chains reported below all come from one sample, sequenced in a study of blood T cell repertoires in COVID-19. Sequencing was performed with immunoSEQ multiplex PCR; in TCRdb, only in-frame clones are kept and a portion is missing. The sample includes approximately 240,000 clones, around 85% of them seen just once. The sample consisted of PBMCs or T cells enriched from blood (not recorded which). The receptors come from a woman aged 35 to 49 with acute COVID-19.

This clone was seen a few times. This sequence joins TRBV27 and TRBJ1-6; D is possibly TRBD1 (5 bases). The CDR3 has 15 amino acids. Trimming removed 8 bases at V and 6 bases at J, with 17 bases between. Germline V CDR1 and CDR2: MNHEY, SMNVEV (reference sequence). The CDR3: CASRGGGVRNSPLHF. The CDR3 nucleotides read TGTGCCAGCCGGGGGGGAGGGGTCCGTAATTCACCCCTCCACTTT.

This clone was counted once. The chain couples TRBV7-9 to TRBJ2-1; maybe TRBD1 (5 bases). This CDR3 has 15 amino acids. Trimming pared 1 base from V and 0 bases from J, leaving 7 bases between. Germline V lookup: CDR1 SEHNR, CDR2 FQNEAQ (reference sequence). The CDR3, as DNA: TGTGCCAGCAGCTTAGTAGGGGTCTCCTACAATGAGCAGTTCTTC. It encodes CASSLVGVSYNEQFF.

This rearrangement joins TRBV7-8 to TRBJ1-1, with D possibly matching TRBD1 (6 bases). The length of the CDR3 is 13 residues. Trimming took off 4 bases at V and 7 bases at J, with 13 bases between the two ends. Germline CDR1 and CDR2: SGHVS and FQNEAQ. The CDR3 here is CASSYVQGNEAFF. For the CDR3, the DNA is TGTGCCAGCAGCTATGTCCAGGGGAATGAAGCTTTCTTT.

The chain has TRBV7-2 and TRBJ2-1; 9 bases are a match to TRBD1. The CDR3 length is 15 residues. The V gene's germline CDR1 is SGHTA and CDR2 FQGNSA. Germline trimming cut 1 base from V and 8 bases from J; bases unmatched to any gene: 6. The CDR3 region has the DNA TGTGCCAGCAGCTTAGATGACAGGGGGTTGGATGAGCAGTTCTTC. It specifies CASSLDDRGLDEQFF.

V usage is TRBV10-1 and J usage is TRBJ1-2; D remains unclear. The V and J ends lost 3 bases and 7 bases respectively, with 12 bases between them. Germline loops: CDR1 WNHNN, CDR2 SYGVQD (reference sequence). The CDR3 consists of 13 residues. CDR3 residues: CASSESGYSGYTF. CDR3 nucleotides: TGCGCCAGCAGTGAATCGGGGTATAGTGGCTACACCTTC.

This chain joins TRBV10-1 and TRBJ2-3, with TRBD2 identical over 10 bases. V lost 0 bases, J lost 1 base, and 7 bases stayed unmatched. Per the germline V gene, CDR1 is WNHNN and CDR2 is SYGVQD (reference sequence). The CDR3 contains 18 residues. As DNA, the CDR3 is TGCGCCAGCAGTGAGTCGTCGGCTAGCGGGGGACGCACAGATACGCAGTATTTT. Translation gives CASSESSASGGRTDTQYF.

A few counts support this clone. CDR3 amino acids: CASSLLDNTEAFF. The DNA of the CDR3 is TGCGCCAGCAGCTTGCTAGACAACACTGAAGCTTTCTTT. The V gene is TRBV5-1, the J gene TRBJ1-1; D remains ambiguous. V was shortened by 1 base and J by 2 bases, with 6 bases between the two germline ends. Germline lookup yields CDR1 SGHRS and CDR2 YFSETQ. CDR3 length equals 13 residues.

The table lists this clone with a count of one. This chain joins TRBV9 and TRBJ1-2; TRBD1 aligns across 8 bases. Germline CDR1 is SGDLS and CDR2 is YYNGEE. Trimming cost V 3 bases and J 6 bases; bases outside gene matches: 13. The CDR3 has 16 residues. The CDR3 DNA reads TGTGCCAGCAGCGGAGAACCTTGGACAGGGAAGGATGGCTACACCTTC. Its translation is CASSGEPWTGKDGYTF.

CDR3 loop: CASTHGPLAGSYNEQFF. The CDR3 nucleotides read TGTGCCAGCACCCACGGTCCCCTAGCGGGCTCCTACAATGAGCAGTTCTTC. This chain uses TRBV7-9 with TRBJ2-1; 8 bases are a match to TRBD2. The CDR3 sequence is 17 residues long. Per germline, CDR1 SEHNR and CDR2 FQNEAQ (reference sequence). V gave up 7 bases and J gave up 0 bases; unmatched junction bases: 11.

This clone was recorded a few times. The rearrangement uses TRBV7-9 and TRBJ1-5; 7 bases agree with TRBD1. After removal of 5 bases from V and 4 bases from J, the junction contained 5 bases not matched to a gene. The CDR3 is 14 residues long. Germline V gives CDR1 SEHNR, CDR2 FQNEAQ (reference sequence). CDR3 region: CASSPGTANQPQHF. The DNA for the CDR3 is TGTGCCAGCAGCCCTGGGACAGCGAATCAGCCCCAGCATTTT.

This clone came up many times. The chain recombines TRBV7-9 with TRBJ1-2; 7 bases line up with TRBD1. CDR3 length: 17 amino acids. The junction had 14 bases not matched to a gene; V was cut back by 1 base and J by 6 bases. CDR1 SEHNR and CDR2 FQNEAQ come from the germline V gene (reference sequence). The CDR3 DNA reads TGTGCCAGCAGCTTAGGAGAGTCAGGGGGGCGCATCCATGGCTACACCTTC. Its translation is CASSLGESGGRIHGYTF. Using reference TRBV7-9 and TRBJ1-2 for the parts outside the CDR3, the full variable domain is DTGVSQNPRHKITKRGQNVTFRCDPISEHNRLYWYRQTLGQGPEFLTYFQNEAQLEKSRLLSDRFSAERPKGSFSTLEIQRTEQGDSAMYLCASSLGESGGRIHGYTFGSGTRLTVV.

This chain uses TRBV19 with TRBJ1-5; D is possibly TRBD1 (5 bases). The V gene lost 8 bases and the J gene lost 0 bases, with 14 bases spanning the gap. Germline loops: CDR1 LNHDA, CDR2 SQIVND (reference sequence). The CDR3 contains 15 residues. The CDR3 protein is CASRAGRNSNQPQHF. The CDR3 nucleotides read TGTGCCAGTCGCGCGGGGCGAAATAGCAATCAGCCCCAGCATTTT.